Shown below are 4 T cell receptor delta chains from a single sample sequenced in a study of gamma-delta chains in newborns, infants, children. TCRdb re-processed the reads via CATT. The sample holds approximately 11,000 delta-chain clones, about 8.6% seen once. Sequenced input: blood. Receptor source: a child who was a newborn, infant or young child, either healthy, febrile or measles-vaccinated (not recorded which).

There is no V gene call, and the J gene is TRDJ1; the table's D call, TRDD3, was not checked against the DNA. The CDR3 consists of 15 residues. CDR3 DNA sequence: TGTGCCTGTGACATACTGGGGGTCGGGACCGATAACCTCATCTTT. This translates into CACDILGVGTDNLIF.

This clone was counted a few times. This chain uses TRDV2 with TRDJ1; 8 bases match TRDD3. The CDR3 runs 15 residues. Trimming removed 2 bases from V and 3 bases from J; junction bases left unmatched: 7. Germline assignment: CDR1 GEAIGNYY and CDR2 EKD. The DNA of the CDR3 is TGTGCCTGTGACATGTGGGGGATGGAGTCCGATAAACTCATCTTT. Protein sequence: CACDMWGMESDKLIF.

The rearrangement joins TRDV2 to TRDJ1, with unresolved D. Germline values: CDR1 GEAIGNYY, CDR2 EKD. The CDR3 covers 16 residues. Trimming stripped 0 bases from V and 0 bases from J, with 13 bases between. The CDR3 bases are TGTGCCTGTGACACCGTGGGTTCCAGGTACACCGATAAACTCATCTTT. This codes for CACDTVGSRYTDKLIF.

The chain employs TRDV2 and TRDJ3; TRDD3 aligns across 11 bases. V lost 0 bases and J lost 0; bases outside the gene matches: 9. Germline loops: CDR1 GEAIGNYY, CDR2 EKD. The CDR3 has 21 residues. The CDR3 coding sequence is TGTGCCTGTGACACCGGCTGGGGGATACCAGACAGCTCCTGGGACACCCGACAGATGTTTTTC. Protein product: CACDTGWGIPDSSWDTRQMFF.